This TCR beta chain was sequenced during a study of T cells after yellow fever vaccination. TCRdb fed the 5' RACE reads into MiXCR, producing one record per CDR3 protein. The table includes several thousand distinct CDR3 sequences, about 8.3% detected once. Trimming stripped 1 base from V and 4 bases from J, with 6 bases between. The CDR3 totals 13 residues. CDR1 and CDR2 from the germline V gene are LGHNA and YSLEER. Sample share makes this clonotype medium-sized. The TCR originated in a man under 40 who received the YFV17D yellow fever vaccine. The chain is built from TRBV4-3 and TRBJ2-3; no firm D call. The sample here was PBMCs, either bulk or a sorted T-cell subset (CD4+, CD8+, memory, or dextramer-sorted; not recorded which), taken 15 days after the yellow fever booster vaccination. CDR3 coding DNA: TGCGCCAGCAGCCAAGGGGTGGCAGATACGCAGTATTTT. This encodes CASSQGVADTQYF.